The 23 T cell receptor beta chains listed next were all sequenced from one sample in a study of T cell changes during pregnancy in multiple sclerosis. Sequencing used immunoSEQ multiplex PCR; TCRdb keeps in-frame clones, though not all of them. In the table there are 55,000 to 85,000 clones, around 94% of which are singletons. Sequencing used peripheral blood, obtained in the third trimester of pregnancy. The receptors shown here come from a female donor with multiple sclerosis, enrolled in a pregnancy study.

Only a few counts were recorded for this clone. CDR3 loop: CARSLAWVFRERDNSPLHF. In nucleotides, the CDR3 is TGTGCCAGAAGCTTGGCCTGGGTGTTCCGGGAAAGGGATAATTCACCCCTCCACTTT. The rearrangement uses TRBV5-3 and TRBJ1-6; D unresolved. TRBV5-3 is an open reading frame, and its role is uncertain. The length of the CDR3 is 19 residues. V lost 0 bases, J lost 5 bases, and 21 bases lay in between.

Only a few counts were recorded for this clone. The gene calls are TRBV9 and TRBJ1-2; TRBD1 might be the D (6 bases). The V gene's germline CDR1 is SGDLS and CDR2 YYNGEE. Trimming left V 4 bases short and J 7 bases short, with 11 bases between. The CDR3 loop spans 12 amino acids. The CDR3 protein is CASSLTGSGYTF. The CDR3 DNA follows: TGTGCCAGCAGCCTGACAGGTTCTGGCTACACCTTC. The full variable domain, with the rest looked up from reference TRBV9 and TRBJ1-2, is DSGVTQTPKHLITATGQRVTLRCSPRSGDLSVYWYQQSLDQGLQFLIQYYNGEERAKGNILERFSAQQFPDLHSELNLSSLELGDSALYFCASSLTGSGYTFGSGTRLTVV.

This clone was observed a single time. At one end the junction does not follow the germline gene, possibly because of a read error. This chain connects TRBV5-1 to TRBJ1-4; no clear D. Germline V gene data show CDR1 as SGHRS and CDR2 as YFSETQ. The CDR3 is 14 residues long. DNA of the CDR3: TGCGCCAGCAGCTTGGCACAGCTAAATGAAAAACTGCTTTTT. Translation gives CASSLAQLNEKLLF.

The rearrangement links TRBV12-5 to TRBJ1-2; D is unresolved. V was cut by 1 base and J by 6 bases, with 6 bases left in between. CDR1 is LGHNT, CDR2 FRNRAP, per germline. This CDR3 region has 12 residues. The CDR3 DNA reads TGTGCTAGTGGTTTGGACGGGAATGGCTACACCTTC. Translation: CASGLDGNGYTF.

The chain combines TRBV19 with TRBJ1-1; D might be TRBD1 (6 bases). V was cut by 3 bases and J by 2 bases, with 10 bases left in between. Germline CDR1 reads LNHDA; CDR2 reads SQIVND (reference sequence). The CDR3 runs to 14 residues. The CDR3 sequence is CASSIRGGNTEAFF. CDR3 nucleotide sequence: TGTGCCAGTAGTATTCGAGGGGGAAACACTGAAGCTTTCTTT.

This clone was found a few times. The CDR3 protein is CASSQDGTGGLTEAFF. Written as DNA, the CDR3 is TGTGCCAGCAGCCAAGACGGGACAGGGGGACTCACTGAAGCTTTCTTT. This rearrangement joins TRBV4-2 to TRBJ1-1, with 11 nucleotides matching TRBD1. The CDR3 is 16 amino acids. V lost 0 bases, J lost 4 bases, and 4 bases stayed unmatched. Germline loops: CDR1 LGHNA, CDR2 YNFKEQ.

This sequence joins TRBV10-3 and TRBJ2-1; maybe TRBD2 (5 bases). The V end was cut by 5 bases, the J end by 9 bases, with 14 bases between. Per the germline V gene, CDR1 is ENHRY and CDR2 is SYGVKD. The CDR3 covers 13 residues. The CDR3 nucleotides read TGTGCCATCAGTCTACTAGACGGTGGTGAGCAGTTCTTC. It encodes CAISLLDGGEQFF.

The CDR3 loop reads CSATLSGGDTEAFF. CDR3 bases: TGCAGCGCCACTCTGTCGGGGGGGGACACTGAAGCTTTCTTT. This rearrangement joins TRBV29-1 to TRBJ1-1, with TRBD1 as a possible D gene (5 bases). This CDR3 has 14 residues. Trimming took 7 bases from V and 3 from J, leaving 18 bases between them. Germline-derived CDR1 and CDR2 are SQVTM and ANQGSEA.

This clone was found a few times. V usage is TRBV5-1 and J usage is TRBJ2-4, with D uncertain. The germline V and J ends were trimmed by 4 bases and 0 bases, with 20 bases remaining between them. Germline V gives CDR1 SGHRS, CDR2 YFSETQ. The CDR3 length is 18 residues. CDR3: CASSPGAGPPLAKNIQYF. The CDR3 nucleotides read TGCGCCAGCAGCCCAGGCGCAGGTCCACCCTTAGCCAAAAACATTCAGTACTTC. Full variable domain (outside the CDR3, taken from reference TRBV5-1 and TRBJ2-4): KAGVTQTPRYLIKTRGQQVTLSCSPISGHRSVSWYQQTPGQGLQFLFEYFSETQRNKGNFPGRFSGRQFSNSRSEMNVSTLELGDSALYLCASSPGAGPPLAKNIQYFGAGTRLSVL.

CDR3 sequence (DNA): TGCGCCAGCAGCCAAGATGCGGCGGCTTCTGGAAACACCATATATTTT. Amino acid sequence: CASSQDAAASGNTIYF. The chain is built from TRBV4-3 and TRBJ1-3, with no clear D. Germline V gene sequence: CDR1 LGHNA, CDR2 YSLEER. Trimming removed 0 bases from V and 1 base from J, with 10 bases in between. This CDR3 region has 16 residues.

The chain couples TRBV7-8 to TRBJ2-3, with 7 bases identical to TRBD1. In germline, CDR1 is SGHVS, CDR2 FQNEAQ. The CDR3 is 17 amino acids. V shed 3 bases, J shed 4 bases, and the junction held 13 bases outside the gene matches. The CDR3 protein is CASSFLQGREIPDTQYF. CDR3 nucleotides: TGTGCCAGCAGCTTTCTACAGGGGCGCGAAATTCCAGATACGCAGTATTTT.

The chain links TRBV6-6 to TRBJ1-1, with 8 bases fitting TRBD1. The CDR3 sequence is 13 residues long. Germline values: CDR1 MNHNY, CDR2 SVGAGI (reference sequence). After removal of 6 bases from V and 4 bases from J, the junction contained 4 bases not matched to a gene. Here the CDR3 reads CASSRTGSTEAFF. CDR3 sequence (DNA): TGTGCCAGCAGCAGGACAGGGTCCACTGAAGCTTTCTTT.

The CDR3 region is CASGFDRGRRYGYTF. CDR3 nucleotide sequence: TGTGCTAGTGGCTTCGATAGGGGCCGCCGCTATGGCTACACCTTC. The chain employs TRBV12-5 and TRBJ1-2, with a tentative D call TRBD1 (5 bases). The CDR3 is 15 amino acids. The germline V and J ends were trimmed by 6 bases and 4 bases, with 18 bases remaining between them. Germline CDR1 and CDR2: LGHNT and FRNRAP.

The DNA for the CDR3 is TGTGCCAGCAGCCCAGGACAGGGAAATGAAAAACTGTTTTTT. It translates to CASSPGQGNEKLFF. The chain has TRBV5-4 and TRBJ1-4; TRBD1 matches at 8 bases. CDR3 length: 14 residues. Germline CDR1 and CDR2: SGHNT and YYREEE (reference sequence). J was trimmed by 5 bases and V by 4 bases; bases with no gene match: 4.

Here the CDR3 reads CASRPTPGGDGYTF. DNA for the CDR3: TGTGCCAGCAGGCCGACCCCAGGGGGCGATGGCTACACCTTC. This chain links TRBV7-3 with TRBJ1-2; 8 bases fit TRBD1. Germline V gene sequence: CDR1 SGHTA, CDR2 FQGTGA. J lost 6 bases, V lost 6 bases, and 9 bases had no gene match. CDR3 length: 14 amino acids.

The chain employs TRBV19 and TRBJ1-4, with D possibly TRBD1 on 5 matching bases. Germline CDR1 reads LNHDA; CDR2 reads SQIVND (reference sequence). V lost 1 base and J 5 bases, leaving 14 bases between the germline ends. The CDR3 has 16 amino acids. The CDR3 region has the DNA TGTGCCAGTAGTATAGGGCGGTGGGGCAGAAATGAAAAACTGTTTTTT. Its translation is CASSIGRWGRNEKLFF. Full variable domain (outside the CDR3, taken from reference TRBV19 and TRBJ1-4): DGGITQSPKYLFRKEGQNVTLSCEQNLNHDAMYWYRQDPGQGLRLIYYSQIVNDFQKGDIAEGYSVSREKKESFPLTVTSAQKNPTAFYLCASSIGRWGRNEKLFFGSGTQLSVL.

The V and J genes are TRBV5-6 and TRBJ2-2; 7 nucleotides agree with TRBD1. V dropped 6 bases and J dropped 7; count of bases not matched to a gene: 12. In germline, CDR1 is SGHDT, CDR2 YYEEEE. The CDR3 is made up of 15 amino acids. CDR3 sequence: CASNEPGQMSGELFF. Written as DNA, the CDR3 is TGTGCCAGCAACGAGCCGGGACAGATGAGCGGGGAGCTGTTTTTT.

This sequence joins TRBV7-2 and TRBJ2-7; tentatively, D is TRBD1 (5 bases). The CDR3 is made up of 13 amino acids. V gave up 4 bases and J gave up 5 bases, with 12 bases separating them. Germline V gene data show CDR1 as SGHTA and CDR2 as FQGNSA. The CDR3 protein is CASSSYQGDEQYF. CDR3 bases: TGTGCCAGCAGCTCATACCAGGGCGACGAGCAGTACTTC.

The genes are TRBV14 and TRBJ2-1, with D unclear. CDR1 SGHDN and CDR2 FVKESK come from the germline V gene. The CDR3 totals 15 residues. V was shortened by 1 base and J by 6 bases, with 13 bases between the two germline ends. This chain's CDR3 is CASSQVMASLNEQFF. DNA of the CDR3: TGTGCCAGCAGCCAAGTAATGGCTAGTCTCAATGAGCAGTTCTTC. Supplemented by reference TRBV14 and TRBJ2-1, the full variable domain reads EAGVTQFPSHSVIEKGQTVTLRCDPISGHDNLYWYRRVMGKEIKFLLHFVKESKQDESGMPNNRFLAERTGGTYSTLKVQPAELEDSGVYFCASSQVMASLNEQFFGPGTRLTVL.

V and J are TRBV5-4 and TRBJ2-1, with 8 bases fitting TRBD2. The V and J ends lost 5 bases and 0 bases, in that order; junction bases with no gene match: 4. This CDR3 region has 15 residues. From germline, CDR1 is SGHNT and CDR2 YYREEE (reference sequence). The CDR3 nucleotides are TGTGCCAGCAGGGAAAGCGGGGGCTCCTACAATGAGCAGTTCTTC. Translation gives CASRESGGSYNEQFF.

The genes are TRBV7-9 and TRBJ1-4, with 7 bases matching TRBD1. With 1 base clipped from V and 5 bases from J, the junction kept 10 bases outside the gene matches. The CDR3 is made up of 17 amino acids. From germline, CDR1 is SEHNR and CDR2 FQNEAQ (reference sequence). The CDR3 here is CASSLGSTGQKNEKLFF. DNA for the CDR3: TGTGCCAGCAGCTTAGGGTCAACGGGACAGAAAAATGAAAAACTGTTTTTT.

This clone was detected once. The chain links TRBV4-1 to TRBJ2-7, with 7 nucleotides matching TRBD1. Trimming removed 0 bases from V and 2 bases from J; junction bases left unmatched: 13. Germline V lookup: CDR1 MGHRA, CDR2 YSYEKL. The CDR3 sequence is 18 residues long. The CDR3 DNA reads TGCGCCAGCAGCCAAGAGGATTACCGTTACAGGGGCGCCTACGAGCAGTACTTC. Translation: CASSQEDYRYRGAYEQYF.

The CDR3 protein is CASSPDRGAKNIQYF. Here the CDR3 DNA reads TGTGCCAGCAGCCCGGACAGGGGTGCCAAAAACATTCAGTACTTC. V usage is TRBV7-2 and J usage is TRBJ2-4, with TRBD1 matching over 9 bases. The trim removed 5 bases at V and 1 base at J, leaving 3 bases unmatched. CDR3 size: 15 residues. Germline CDR1 SGHTA, CDR2 FQGNSA.